Presented here are 8 T cell receptor beta chains from one specimen sequenced in a study of T cell changes during pregnancy in multiple sclerosis. Using immunoSEQ multiplex PCR, the repertoire was profiled, and TCRdb retains in-frame clones only, with some absent. The sample records roughly 32,000 clones, around 90% being singletons. The sequenced sample was CD8+ T cells from peripheral blood mononuclear cells, obtained in the third trimester of pregnancy. These TCRs come from a female donor with multiple sclerosis, enrolled in a pregnancy study.

The chain recombines TRBV7-9 with TRBJ1-2; D gene uncertain. V was trimmed by 1 base and J by 6 bases, leaving 9 bases between them. Germline loops: CDR1 SEHNR, CDR2 FQNEAQ (reference sequence). This CDR3 comprises 13 residues. The DNA of the CDR3 is TGTGCCAGCAGCTTAGGGAGGATCCATGGCTACACCTTC. It yields the protein CASSLGRIHGYTF.

V and J are TRBV30 and TRBJ2-7, with TRBD2 matching over 7 bases. Losses at the gene ends were 1 base for V and 2 bases for J; bases not matched to a gene: 8. Germline loops: CDR1 GTSNPN, CDR2 SVGIG (reference sequence). CDR3 length equals 15 residues. The chain's CDR3 is CAWSERAGPTYEQYF. CDR3 nucleotides: TGTGCCTGGAGTGAGAGAGCGGGGCCCACCTACGAGCAGTACTTC.

This rearrangement joins TRBV5-5 to TRBJ1-1, with unresolved D. This CDR3 spans 16 amino acids. V was trimmed by 1 base and J by 1 base, leaving 14 bases between them. Germline assignment: CDR1 SGHKS and CDR2 YYEKEE (reference sequence). Written as DNA, the CDR3 is TGTGCCAGCAGCTTGTCGGGGAGACTTAGGAACACTGAAGCTTTCTTT. Protein: CASSLSGRLRNTEAFF.

This clone was detected a few times. The genes are TRBV7-3 and TRBJ1-1, with 9 positions matching TRBD1. The CDR3 sequence is 13 residues long. Germline CDR1 SGHTA, CDR2 FQGTGA. Trimming at V came to 5 bases and at J to 14 bases, leaving 12 bases not matched to a gene. The CDR3 reads CASSQDRGAGRFF. CDR3 DNA: TGTGCCAGCAGCCAAGACAGGGGGGCAGGGAGATTCTTT.

The chain joins TRBV6-5 to TRBJ1-1; the D is unclear. CDR3 length equals 12 residues. V lost 5 bases and J lost 3, with 7 bases in between. CDR1 and CDR2 from the germline V gene are MNHEY and SVGAGI. CDR3 in amino acids: CASSIGDTEAFF. CDR3 bases: TGTGCCAGCAGTATCGGGGACACTGAAGCTTTCTTT.

The gene calls are TRBV6-1 and TRBJ1-1; no clear D. Trimming cost V 6 bases and J 0 bases, with 11 bases left between them. Germline CDR1 is MNHNS and CDR2 is SASEGT. The CDR3 is 14 amino acids. The CDR3 bases are TGTGCCAGCAGCCCTCAGATCATGAACACTGAAGCTTTCTTT. This translates into CASSPQIMNTEAFF.

This clone was counted once. The V call is TRBV27, the J call TRBJ2-4; 8 bases are shared with TRBD2. This CDR3 comprises 16 residues. V gave up 8 bases and J gave up 1 base; unmatched junction bases: 10. Germline lookup yields CDR1 MNHEY and CDR2 SMNVEV (reference sequence). The CDR3 nucleotides are TGTGCCAGCCGCCCGGGGGGGCCGTTGGCCAAAAACATTCAGTACTTC. Translated, it gives CASRPGGPLAKNIQYF.

The CDR3 loop is CASSSGTSWGNTIYF. The CDR3 region has the DNA TGTGCCAGCAGCTCCGGGACAAGCTGGGGAAACACCATATATTTT. The chain joins TRBV5-4 to TRBJ1-3; D possibly corresponds to TRBD1 (6 bases). V was pared by 3 bases and J by 4 bases, with 14 bases between. Per germline, CDR1 SGHNT and CDR2 YYREEE (reference sequence). The CDR3 has 15 amino acids.